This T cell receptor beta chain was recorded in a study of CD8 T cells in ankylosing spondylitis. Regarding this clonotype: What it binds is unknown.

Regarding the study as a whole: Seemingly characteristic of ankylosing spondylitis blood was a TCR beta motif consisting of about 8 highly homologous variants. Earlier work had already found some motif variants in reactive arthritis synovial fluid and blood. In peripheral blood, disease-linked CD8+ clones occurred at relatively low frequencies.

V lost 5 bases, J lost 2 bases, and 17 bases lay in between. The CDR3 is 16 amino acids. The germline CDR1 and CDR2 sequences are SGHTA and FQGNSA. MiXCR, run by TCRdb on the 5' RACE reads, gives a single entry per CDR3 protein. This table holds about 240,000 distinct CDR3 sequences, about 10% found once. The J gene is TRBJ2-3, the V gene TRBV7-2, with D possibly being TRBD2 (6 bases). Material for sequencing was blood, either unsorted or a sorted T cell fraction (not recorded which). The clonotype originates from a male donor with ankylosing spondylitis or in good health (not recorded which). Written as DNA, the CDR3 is TGTGCCAGCAGCATTAGACTAGGGGTAGACACAGATACGCAGTATTTT. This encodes CASSIRLGVDTDTQYF. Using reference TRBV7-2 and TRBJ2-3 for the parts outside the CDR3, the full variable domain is GAGVSQSPSNKVTEKGKDVELRCDPISGHTALYWYRQSLGQGLEFLIYFQGNSAPDKSGLPSDRFSAERTGGSVSTLTIQRTQQEDSAVYLCASSIRLGVDTDTQYFGPGTRLTVL.